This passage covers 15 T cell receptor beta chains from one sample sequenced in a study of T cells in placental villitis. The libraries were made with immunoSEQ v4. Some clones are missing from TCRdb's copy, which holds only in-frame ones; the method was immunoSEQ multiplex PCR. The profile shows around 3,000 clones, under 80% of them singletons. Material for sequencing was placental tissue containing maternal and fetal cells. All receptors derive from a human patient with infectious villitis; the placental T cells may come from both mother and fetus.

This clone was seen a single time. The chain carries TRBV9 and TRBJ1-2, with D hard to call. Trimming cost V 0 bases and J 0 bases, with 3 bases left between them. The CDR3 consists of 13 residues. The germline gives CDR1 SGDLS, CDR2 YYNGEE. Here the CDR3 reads CASSVDTNYGYTF. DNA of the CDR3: TGTGCCAGCAGCGTAGACACTAACTATGGCTACACCTTC. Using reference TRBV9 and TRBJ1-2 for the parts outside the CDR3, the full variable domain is DSGVTQTPKHLITATGQRVTLRCSPRSGDLSVYWYQQSLDQGLQFLIQYYNGEERAKGNILERFSAQQFPDLHSELNLSSLELGDSALYFCASSVDTNYGYTFGSGTRLTVV.

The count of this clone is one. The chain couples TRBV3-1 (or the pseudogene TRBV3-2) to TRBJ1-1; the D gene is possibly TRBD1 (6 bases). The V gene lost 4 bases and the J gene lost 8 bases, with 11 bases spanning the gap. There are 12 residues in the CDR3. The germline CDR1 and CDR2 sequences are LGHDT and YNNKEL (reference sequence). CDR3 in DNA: TGTGCCAGCAGCCCGGGGGCGAAAGAAGCTTTCTTT. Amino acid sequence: CASSPGAKEAFF.

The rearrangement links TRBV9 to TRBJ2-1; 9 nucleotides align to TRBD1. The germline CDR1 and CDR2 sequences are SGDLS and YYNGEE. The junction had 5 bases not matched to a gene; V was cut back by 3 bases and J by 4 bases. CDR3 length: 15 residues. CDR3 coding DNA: TGTGCCAGCAGCGCCGAGGACAGGGGATACAATGAGCAGTTCTTC. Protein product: CASSAEDRGYNEQFF.

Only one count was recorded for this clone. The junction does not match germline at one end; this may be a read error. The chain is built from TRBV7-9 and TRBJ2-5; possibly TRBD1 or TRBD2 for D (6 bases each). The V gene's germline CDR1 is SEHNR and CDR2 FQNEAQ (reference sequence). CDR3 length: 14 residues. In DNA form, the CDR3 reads TGTGCCAGCAGCTTAAGGGGGGCGAGAGAGATCCAGTACTTC. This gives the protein CASSLRGAREIQYF.

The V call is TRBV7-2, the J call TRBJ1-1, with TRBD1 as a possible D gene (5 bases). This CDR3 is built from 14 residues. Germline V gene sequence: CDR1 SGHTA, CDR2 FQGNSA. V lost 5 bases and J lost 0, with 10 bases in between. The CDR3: CASSPTDLNTEAFF. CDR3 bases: TGTGCCAGCAGCCCGACAGATCTGAACACTGAAGCTTTCTTT.

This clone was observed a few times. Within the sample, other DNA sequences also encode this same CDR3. The chain's CDR3 is CASSIQGYNSPLHF. CDR3 nucleotide sequence: TGTGCCAGTAGTATACAGGGATATAATTCACCCCTCCACTTT. V and J are TRBV19 and TRBJ1-6; D possibly corresponds to TRBD1 (5 bases). The germline gives CDR1 LNHDA, CDR2 SQIVND (reference sequence). The CDR3 has 14 amino acids. Trimming pared 2 bases from V and 4 bases from J, leaving 6 bases between.

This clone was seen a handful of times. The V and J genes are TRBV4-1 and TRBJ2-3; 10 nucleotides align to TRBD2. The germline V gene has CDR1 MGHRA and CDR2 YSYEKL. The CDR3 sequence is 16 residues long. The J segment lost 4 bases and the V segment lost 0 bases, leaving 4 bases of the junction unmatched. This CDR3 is CASSQEERGGSDTQYF. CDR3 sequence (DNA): TGCGCCAGCAGCCAAGAAGAGCGGGGGGGTTCAGATACGCAGTATTTT.

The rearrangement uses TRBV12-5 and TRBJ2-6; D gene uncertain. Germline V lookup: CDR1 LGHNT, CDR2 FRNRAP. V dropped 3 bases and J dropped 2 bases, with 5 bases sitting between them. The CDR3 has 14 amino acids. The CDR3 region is CASGFLPGANVLTF. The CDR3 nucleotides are TGTGCTAGTGGTTTCCTCCCTGGGGCCAACGTCCTGACTTTC.

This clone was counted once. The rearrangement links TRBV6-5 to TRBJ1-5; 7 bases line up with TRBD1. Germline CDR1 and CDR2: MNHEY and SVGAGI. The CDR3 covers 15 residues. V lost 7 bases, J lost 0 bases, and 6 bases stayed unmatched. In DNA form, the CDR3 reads TGTGCCAGCACGGGACAGACGAATAGCAATCAGCCCCAGCATTTT. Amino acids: CASTGQTNSNQPQHF.

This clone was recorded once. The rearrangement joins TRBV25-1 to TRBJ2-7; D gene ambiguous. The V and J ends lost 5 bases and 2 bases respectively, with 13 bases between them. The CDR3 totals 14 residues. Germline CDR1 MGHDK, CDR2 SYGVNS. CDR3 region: CASSKGESPYEQYF. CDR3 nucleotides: TGTGCCAGCAGTAAGGGTGAATCCCCCTACGAGCAGTACTTC.

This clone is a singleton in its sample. CDR3 nucleotides: TGTGCCAGCAGCTTACAGGGGGCTGAAAAACTGTTTTTT. Translation gives CASSLQGAEKLFF. The rearrangement links TRBV7-2 to TRBJ1-4, with 8 bases aligning to TRBD1. Germline assignment: CDR1 SGHTA and CDR2 FQGNSA. Trimming at V came to 2 bases and at J to 7 bases, leaving 0 bases not matched to a gene. The CDR3 runs to 13 residues.

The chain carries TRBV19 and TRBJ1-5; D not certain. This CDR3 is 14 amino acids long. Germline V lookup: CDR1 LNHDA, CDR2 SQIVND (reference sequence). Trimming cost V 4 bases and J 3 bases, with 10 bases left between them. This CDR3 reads CASSRADNNQPQHF. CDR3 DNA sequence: TGTGCCAGTAGTAGGGCCGATAACAATCAGCCCCAGCATTTT.

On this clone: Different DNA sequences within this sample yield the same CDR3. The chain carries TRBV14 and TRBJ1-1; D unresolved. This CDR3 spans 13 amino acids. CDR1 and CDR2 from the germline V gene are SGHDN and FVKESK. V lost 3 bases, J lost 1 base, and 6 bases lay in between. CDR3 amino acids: CASSHKWNTEAFF. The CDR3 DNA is TGTGCCAGCAGCCACAAGTGGAACACTGAAGCTTTCTTT.

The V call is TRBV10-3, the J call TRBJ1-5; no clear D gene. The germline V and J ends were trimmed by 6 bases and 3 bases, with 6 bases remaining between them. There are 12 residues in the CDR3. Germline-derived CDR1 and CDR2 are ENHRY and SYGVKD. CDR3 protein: CAISPSNQPQHF. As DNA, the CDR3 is TGTGCCATCAGCCCTTCCAATCAGCCCCAGCATTTT.

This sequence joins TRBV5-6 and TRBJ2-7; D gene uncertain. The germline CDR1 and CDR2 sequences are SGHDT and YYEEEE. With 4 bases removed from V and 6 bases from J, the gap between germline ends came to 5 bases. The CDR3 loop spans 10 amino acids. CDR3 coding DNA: TGTGCCAGCAGCAAGGGCGAGCAGTACGTC. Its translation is CASSKGEQYV.